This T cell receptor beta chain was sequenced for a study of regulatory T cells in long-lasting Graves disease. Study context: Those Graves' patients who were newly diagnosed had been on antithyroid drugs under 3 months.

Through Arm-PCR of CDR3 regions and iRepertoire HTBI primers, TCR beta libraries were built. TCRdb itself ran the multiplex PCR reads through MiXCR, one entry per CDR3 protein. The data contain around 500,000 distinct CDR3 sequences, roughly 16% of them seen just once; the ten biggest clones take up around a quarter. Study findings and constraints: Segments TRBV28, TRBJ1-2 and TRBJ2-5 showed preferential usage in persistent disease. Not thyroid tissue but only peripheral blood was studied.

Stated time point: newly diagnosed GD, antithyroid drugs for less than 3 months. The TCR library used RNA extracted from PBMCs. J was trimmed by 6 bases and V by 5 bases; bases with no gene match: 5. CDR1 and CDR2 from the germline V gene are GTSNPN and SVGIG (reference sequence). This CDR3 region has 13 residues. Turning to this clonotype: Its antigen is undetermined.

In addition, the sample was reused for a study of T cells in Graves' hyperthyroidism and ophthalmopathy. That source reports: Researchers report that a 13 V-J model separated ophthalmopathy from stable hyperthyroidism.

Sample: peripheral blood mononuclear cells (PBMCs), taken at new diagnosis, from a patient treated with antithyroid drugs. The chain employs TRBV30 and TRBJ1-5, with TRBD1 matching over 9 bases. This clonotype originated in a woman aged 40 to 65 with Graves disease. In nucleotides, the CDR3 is TGTGCCTGGGATACAGGGGGCATTCAGCCCCAGCATTTT. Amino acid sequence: CAWDTGGIQPQHF.